This T cell receptor (beta chain) originates from a study of blood T cells in healthy people across ages. Trimming at V came to 5 bases and at J to 10 bases, leaving 5 bases not matched to a gene. Germline V gene lookup returns CDR1 LGHDT and CDR2 YNNKEL (reference sequence). The CDR3 is 12 residues long. All donors came from Russia, were Caucasian and healthy, and spanned ages about 6 to 100. It was with a sample-barcoded 5' primer and a J-beta primer mix that a second PCR of roughly 6 to 12 cycles was run. Each CDR3 protein gets one entry after TCRdb re-called the 5' RACE reads with MiXCR. Of 1.6 million or so distinct CDR3 sequences listed, about 35% are singletons.

The chain is built from TRBV3-1 and TRBJ2-3; 8 bases agree with TRBD2. This clonotype originated in a woman aged 25 to 45 in good health. The sequencing sample was made of blood. The CDR3 DNA reads TGTGCCAGCAGCTTGAGCGGGAGATCGCAGTATTTT. It codes for CASSLSGRSQYF.